This note documents a single T cell receptor (beta chain) sequence. Its antigen remains unknown. This sample was included in a study of cytomegalovirus exposure and HLA in healthy donors. Regarding the study as a whole: Both high specificity and high sensitivity reportedly marked the classifier's diagnosis of cytomegalovirus status. The study recorded 160 or so TCR beta chains that were cytomegalovirus-associated.

The CDR3 is 15 residues long. Trimming removed 5 bases from V and 7 bases from J; junction bases left unmatched: 11. In germline, CDR1 is MNHNS, CDR2 SASEGT. Clones were sequenced by immunoSEQ multiplex PCR, and TCRdb holds only the in-frame ones, with some missing. The sample has 250,000 or so clones; roughly 90% are singletons. This clonotype was sampled from a woman between 18 and 29 years old in good health and CMV-seronegative. The chain has TRBV6-1 and TRBJ1-1, with 9 bases aligning to TRBD1. Specimen: PBMCs. The CDR3 sequence: CASSQPGQGSDEAFF. CDR3 DNA: TGTGCCAGCAGTCAGCCGGGACAGGGTTCGGATGAAGCTTTCTTT.